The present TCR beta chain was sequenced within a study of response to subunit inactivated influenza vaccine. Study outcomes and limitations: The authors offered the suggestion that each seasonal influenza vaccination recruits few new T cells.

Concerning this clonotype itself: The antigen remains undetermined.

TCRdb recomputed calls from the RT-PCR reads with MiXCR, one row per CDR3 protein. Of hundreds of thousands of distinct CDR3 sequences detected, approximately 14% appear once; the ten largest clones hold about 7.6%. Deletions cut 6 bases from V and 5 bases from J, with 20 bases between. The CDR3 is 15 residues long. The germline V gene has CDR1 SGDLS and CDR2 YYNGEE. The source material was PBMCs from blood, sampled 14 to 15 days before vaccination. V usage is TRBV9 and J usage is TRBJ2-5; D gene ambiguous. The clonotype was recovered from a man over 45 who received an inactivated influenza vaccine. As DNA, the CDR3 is TGTGCCAGCACGCCATCCGGGTCCCCTGGGGAGACCCAGTACTTC. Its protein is CASTPSGSPGETQYF.